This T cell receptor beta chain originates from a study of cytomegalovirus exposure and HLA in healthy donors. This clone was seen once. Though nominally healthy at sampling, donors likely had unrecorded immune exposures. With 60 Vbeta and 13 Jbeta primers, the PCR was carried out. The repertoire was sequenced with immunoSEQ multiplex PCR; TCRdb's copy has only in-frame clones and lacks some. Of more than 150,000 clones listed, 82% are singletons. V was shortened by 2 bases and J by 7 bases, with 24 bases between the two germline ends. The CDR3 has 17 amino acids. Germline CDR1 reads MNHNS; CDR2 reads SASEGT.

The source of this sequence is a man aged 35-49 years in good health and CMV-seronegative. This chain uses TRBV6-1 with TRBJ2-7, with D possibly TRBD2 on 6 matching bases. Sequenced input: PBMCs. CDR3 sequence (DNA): TGTGCCAGCAGTGAAAGTATTAGCGGCACACCCACGGAAGAGCAGTACTTC. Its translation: CASSESISGTPTEEQYF.